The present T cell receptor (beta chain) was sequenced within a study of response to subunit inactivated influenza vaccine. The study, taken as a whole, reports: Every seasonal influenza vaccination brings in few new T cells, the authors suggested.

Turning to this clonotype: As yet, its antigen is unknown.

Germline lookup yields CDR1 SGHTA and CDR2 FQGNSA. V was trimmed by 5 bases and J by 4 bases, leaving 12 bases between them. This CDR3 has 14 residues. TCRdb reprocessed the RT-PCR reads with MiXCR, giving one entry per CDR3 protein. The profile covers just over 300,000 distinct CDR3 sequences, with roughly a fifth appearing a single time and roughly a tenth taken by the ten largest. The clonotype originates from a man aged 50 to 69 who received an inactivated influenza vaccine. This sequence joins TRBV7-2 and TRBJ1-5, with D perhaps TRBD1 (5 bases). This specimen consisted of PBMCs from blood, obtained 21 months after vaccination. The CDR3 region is CASSPFTGNQPQHF. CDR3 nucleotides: TGTGCCAGCAGCCCATTTACAGGAAATCAGCCCCAGCATTTT.